Below, 18 T cell receptor beta chains from the same sample are listed, as sequenced in a study of T-cell reconstitution after alpha-beta-depleted transplantation in children. Unique molecular identifiers were incorporated during preparation of the TCRbeta library. TCRdb redid the calling of the PCR reads with MiXCR, one entry per CDR3 protein. The sample yields about 980,000 distinct CDR3 sequences, roughly 29% seen once. The sample here was PBMCs, mostly from graft donor cells, taken 360 days after TCRalphabeta/CD19-depleted stem cell transplant. These receptors all stem from a boy under two years old who had a stem cell transplant for SCID, so the T cells may come from the graft donor.

V is TRBV12-3 or TRBV12-4 and J is TRBJ2-2; 8 positions agree with TRBD1. There are 15 residues in the CDR3. J gave up 9 bases and V 6 bases, and 12 bases lay outside the gene matches. This chain's CDR3 is CASRMETGDRRELFF. The CDR3 DNA sequence: TGTGCCAGCAGAATGGAGACAGGGGACCGAAGGGAGCTGTTTTTT.

This clonotype was counted only a few times. The chain is built from TRBV10-3 and TRBJ1-2, with no clear D. Trimming cost V 4 bases and J 2 bases, with 8 bases left between them. CDR3 length: 13 amino acids. Germline lookup yields CDR1 ENHRY and CDR2 SYGVKD. The CDR3 sequence is CAISVVGNYGYTF. CDR3 bases: TGTGCCATCAGTGTGGTGGGGAACTATGGCTACACCTTC.

The chain joins TRBV5-1 to TRBJ1-2, with D possibly TRBD1 on 5 matching bases. Germline V CDR1 and CDR2: SGHRS, YFSETQ. CDR3 length: 14 amino acids. The V gene lost 0 bases and the J gene lost 6 bases, with 12 bases spanning the gap. The CDR3 is CASSLDRPGNGYTF. CDR3 nucleotide sequence: TGCGCCAGCAGCTTGGATCGCCCAGGGAATGGCTACACCTTC.

The chain links TRBV4-2 to TRBJ2-1; TRBD2 matches 8 bases. J gave up 3 bases and V 4 bases, and 5 bases lay outside the gene matches. Germline lookup yields CDR1 LGHNA and CDR2 YNFKEQ. The CDR3 extends over 15 amino acids. The CDR3 loop is CASSPLGGVYNEQFF. DNA for the CDR3: TGTGCCAGCAGCCCTCTCGGGGGGGTCTACAATGAGCAGTTCTTC.

The table lists this clonotype with a few counts. The rearrangement uses TRBV6-6 and TRBJ2-1, with a possible D match to TRBD2 (6 bases). Germline CDR1 reads MNHNY; CDR2 reads SVGAGI (reference sequence). There are 13 residues in the CDR3. Trimming pared 7 bases from V and 3 bases from J, leaving 10 bases between. CDR3 sequence reads: CASTAGHYNEQFF. The DNA for the CDR3 is TGTGCCAGCACCGCGGGGCACTACAATGAGCAGTTCTTC.

This chain uses TRBV20-1 with TRBJ2-1; TRBD1 might be the D (6 bases). The CDR3 runs to 11 residues. Germline V CDR1 and CDR2: DFQATT, SNEGSKA (reference sequence). Trimming left V 0 bases short and J 12 bases short, with 9 bases between. The CDR3 here is CSAREGTTQFF. The DNA for the CDR3 is TGCAGTGCTAGAGAGGGGACAACGCAGTTCTTC.

V usage is TRBV27 and J usage is TRBJ2-3; D is ambiguous. V lost 3 bases, J lost 4 bases, and 14 bases lay in between. The length of the CDR3 is 15 residues. From germline, CDR1 is MNHEY and CDR2 SMNVEV (reference sequence). The CDR3 DNA reads TGTGCCAGCAGTTTGCCCCCCCCTCTCTCAGATACGCAGTATTTT. Translation gives CASSLPPPLSDTQYF.

The J gene is TRBJ2-2, the V gene TRBV11-2; D unresolved. In germline, CDR1 is SGHAT, CDR2 FQNNGV. Trimming took off 2 bases at V and 7 bases at J, with 8 bases between the two ends. The CDR3 spans 13 residues. The CDR3 sequence: CASSLLWDGELFF. DNA of the CDR3: TGTGCCAGCAGCTTATTATGGGACGGGGAGCTGTTTTTT.

J is TRBJ1-2 and V is TRBV12-3 or TRBV12-4, with D unresolved. Trimming took 0 bases from V and 11 from J, leaving 4 bases between them. The CDR3 is 10 amino acids. The CDR3 loop reads CASSLARYTF. CDR3 DNA: TGTGCCAGCAGTTTAGCCCGGTACACCTTC.

The table lists this clonotype with a few counts. The chain employs TRBV9 and TRBJ2-2; 8 nucleotides agree with TRBD1. Germline-derived CDR1 and CDR2 are SGDLS and YYNGEE. This CDR3 is 15 amino acids long. V trimming: 1 base; J trimming: 2 bases; junction bases outside the gene matches: 1. DNA for the CDR3: TGTGCCAGCAGCGTACAGGGGGCTAACACCGGGGAGCTGTTTTTT. This translates into CASSVQGANTGELFF.

The rearrangement joins TRBV12-3 or TRBV12-4 to TRBJ1-3; D ambiguous. The CDR3 extends over 13 amino acids. The ends were cut back, 6 bases at V and 7 bases at J, with 13 bases in the middle. The CDR3 loop reads CASSREGRNTIYF. CDR3 nucleotides: TGTGCCAGCAGCCGGGAGGGCCGGAACACCATATATTTT.

The chain links TRBV20-1 to TRBJ1-2; D call uncertain. The germline V and J ends were trimmed by 6 bases and 5 bases, with 16 bases remaining between them. There are 13 residues in the CDR3. The germline CDR1 and CDR2 sequences are DFQATT and SNEGSKA (reference sequence). Here the CDR3 reads CSAPRDGTYGYTF. In DNA, the CDR3 is TGCAGTGCCCCCCGCGACGGCACTTATGGCTACACCTTC.

Remarks on this clonotype: One end of the junction varies from germline; a read error may be responsible. The gene calls are TRBV20-1 and TRBJ2-2; D might be TRBD2 (7 bases). Germline V gene lookup returns CDR1 DFQATT and CDR2 SNEGSKA (reference sequence). The length of the CDR3 is 17 residues. CDR3 sequence reads: CCAREGGSVANTGELFF. Written as DNA, the CDR3 is TGCTGTGCTAGAGAGGGGGGGTCGGTCGCGAACACCGGGGAGCTGTTTTTT.

V usage is TRBV27 and J usage is TRBJ2-7, with 12 bases that match TRBD1. V shed 2 bases, J shed 3 bases, and the junction held 5 bases outside the gene matches. This CDR3 has 16 amino acids. From germline, CDR1 is MNHEY and CDR2 SMNVEV (reference sequence). CDR3 coding DNA: TGTGCCAGCAGTTTAGCGGGGACAGGGGGCAGCTACGAGCAGTACTTC. It codes for CASSLAGTGGSYEQYF.

The rearrangement uses TRBV28 and TRBJ2-5; D might be TRBD2 (5 bases). This CDR3 spans 15 amino acids. V was shortened by 7 bases and J by 5 bases, with 20 bases between the two germline ends. Looked up from germline, CDR1 is MDHEN and CDR2 is SYDVKM. The CDR3 DNA sequence: TGTGCCAGCAATGTTTATGCGGCGGGCGAGGAGACCCAGTACTTC. Its protein is CASNVYAAGEETQYF.

This clonotype was detected only a few times. The J gene is TRBJ2-2, the V gene TRBV4-1, with 7 bases that match TRBD2. V gave up 1 base and J gave up 6 bases; unmatched junction bases: 11. This CDR3 is built from 17 residues. The germline V gene encodes CDR1 MGHRA and CDR2 YSYEKL. The CDR3 region has the DNA TGCGCCAGCAGCCAAGGGTGGGGGGGGAATTTGGCCGGGGAGCTGTTTTTT. Amino acid sequence: CASSQGWGGNLAGELFF.

The rearrangement links TRBV4-3 to TRBJ1-5; 10 bases map to TRBD1. The germline V gene encodes CDR1 LGHNA and CDR2 YSLEER. The CDR3 has 15 amino acids. The J segment lost 7 bases and the V segment lost 7 bases, leaving 10 bases of the junction unmatched. The CDR3 region has the DNA TGCGCCAGCACCGACAGGGGGCAGGTGAAACAGCCCCAGCATTTT. It is translated as CASTDRGQVKQPQHF.

This clonotype was seen a handful of times. The chain joins TRBV10-3 to TRBJ2-3; D gene ambiguous. V was pared by 2 bases and J by 3 bases, with 9 bases between. The CDR3 has 14 residues. The germline CDR1 and CDR2 sequences are ENHRY and SYGVKD. The CDR3 sequence: CAISERAQTDTQYF. DNA of the CDR3: TGTGCCATCAGTGAGCGTGCCCAGACAGATACGCAGTATTTT.